This T cell receptor (beta chain) is drawn from a study of blood T cell repertoires in COVID-19. The CDR3 has 15 residues. V was pared by 3 bases and J by 0 bases, with 10 bases between. Germline CDR1 is SGHTA and CDR2 is FQGTGA. Measured with immunoSEQ multiplex PCR; TCRdb has only the in-frame clones, and not every one. The sample carries 200,000 to 250,000 clones, around 82% recorded once. This TCR was recovered from a woman between 35 and 50 years old who had been exposed to COVID-19. The chain carries TRBV7-3 and TRBJ2-3; TRBD2 is a possible D gene (6 bases). Sequencing input: PBMCs or T cells enriched from blood (not recorded which). The CDR3 region has the DNA TGTGCCAGCAGCTTGGGACTCGGTAGCACAGATACGCAGTATTTT. As protein: CASSLGLGSTDTQYF.